Given below is one T cell receptor beta chain in context. This sample is part of a study of blood T cell repertoires in COVID-19. Study details: The origin of the acute and convalescent COVID-19 samples was the United States, Italy and Spain. The analysed material was cDNA or gDNA that came from T cells, B-cell-depleted T cells, or PBMCs.

Under the authors' procedure: Amplified reference gene primers provided the basis for estimating nucleated cell counts. Using immunoSEQ multiplex PCR, the repertoire was profiled, and TCRdb retains in-frame clones only, with some absent. V and J calls plus clone size are reproduced from that table; the DNA served to infer D and trimming. The data hold over 65,000 clones, with around 85% observed a single time. Germline lookup yields CDR1 SGHRS and CDR2 YFSETQ. V lost 2 bases and J 5 bases, leaving 8 bases between the germline ends. The CDR3 has 13 residues. This clonotype was sampled from a human donor in a cohort sampled during active COVID-19. Sequencing was done on a sample of peripheral blood. The chain links TRBV5-1 to TRBJ1-5, with D uncertain. DNA for the CDR3: TGCGCCAGCAGCTTTCAACGGGATCAGCCCCAGCATTTT. Translation gives CASSFQRDQPQHF.